The TCR beta chain described here comes from a study of T cells after posttransplantation cyclophosphamide. Study observations and caveats: Later post-transplant blood repertoires were often dominated by donor CD8+ memory clones. TRB clonality was highly associated with recipient CMV seropositivity and reactivation.

TCRdb keeps only in-frame clones here, not all; method: immunoSEQ multiplex PCR. The counts give about 30,000 clones, none of them seen only once; approximately 4.3% is held by the top ten. The V gene lost 7 bases and the J gene lost 4 bases, with 11 bases spanning the gap. Per germline, CDR1 MDHEN and CDR2 SYDVKM. This CDR3 is built from 13 residues. This clone was counted ten times or more. The antigen is not known. The chain combines TRBV28 with TRBJ1-5; D might be TRBD1 (5 bases). The sample consisted of PBMCs. The TCR was taken from a woman in her twenties or thirties in good health and a related stem cell transplant donor. DNA for the CDR3: TGTGCCAGCAAGTGGCAGGGAAATCAGCCCCAGCATTTT. This codes for CASKWQGNQPQHF.